This is a list of T cell receptor beta chains from one sample in a study of cytomegalovirus exposure and HLA in healthy donors. Libraries were prepared by immunoSEQ multiplex PCR; TCRdb keeps only in-frame clonotypes and omits some of them. This table holds 150,000 or so clones, roughly four fifths found once. The specimen sequenced was PBMCs. These receptors were obtained from a female donor in good health and CMV-seronegative. The CDR3 runs from the conserved cysteine through the conserved F or W. The D gene is left open where the match is weak. Rows give clone size only sometimes, using once, few, many, or a class for an expanded clone.

V: TRBV19; size: -; D: TRBD1; J: TRBJ1-1; CDR3: CASSARDRGVLLSLNTEAFF; DNA: TGTGCCAGTAGTGCTCGGGACAGGGGCGTACTCCTCTCCTTGAACACTGAAGCTTTCTTT
V: TRBV5-1; size: -; D: -; J: TRBJ2-7; CDR3: CASRGRDTGNWEQYF; DNA: TGCGCCAGCAGGGGCCGGGACACGGGCAATTGGGAGCAGTACTTC
V: TRBV19; size: -; D: -; J: TRBJ1-1; CDR3: CASRTGTTVAEAFF; DNA: TGTGCCAGTAGAACCGGGACAACGGTTGCCGAAGCTTTCTTT
V: TRBV4-3; size: -; D: TRBD2; J: TRBJ2-3; CDR3: CASSRTSGGRFTDTQYF; DNA: TGCGCCAGCAGTCGGACTAGCGGGGGTCGATTCACAGATACGCAGTATTTT
V: TRBV25-1; size: -; D: TRBD1; J: TRBJ1-6; CDR3: CASLGQGAISPLHF; DNA: TGTGCCAGCCTAGGGCAGGGGGCAATTTCACCCCTCCACTTT
V: TRBV9; size: once; D: TRBD1; J: TRBJ1-3; CDR3: CASRPDRGTGNTIYF; DNA: TGTGCCAGCAGACCAGACAGGGGCACAGGAAACACCATATATTTT
V: TRBV27; size: -; D: -; J: TRBJ2-3; CDR3: CASRLRDTQYF; DNA: TGTGCCAGCAGACTCAGGGATACGCAGTATTTT
V: TRBV28; size: -; D: -; J: TRBJ2-5; CDR3: CASSSYPREQYF; DNA: TGTGCCAGCAGTTCATACCCACGGGAGCAGTACTTC
V: TRBV5-8; size: -; D: TRBD2; J: TRBJ2-1; CDR3: CASSSPSGGTYNEQFF; DNA: TGTGCCAGCAGCTCACCTAGCGGGGGGACCTACAATGAGCAGTTCTTC
V: TRBV5-1; size: -; D: -; J: TRBJ2-3; CDR3: CASSLVLGGTDTQYF; DNA: TGCGCCAGCAGCTTGGTTTTGGGAGGCACAGATACGCAGTATTTT
V: TRBV2; size: -; D: -; J: TRBJ2-2; CDR3: CASRTSTNTGELFF; DNA: TGTGCCAGCCGCACTAGCACAAACACCGGGGAGCTGTTTTTT
V: TRBV28; size: once; D: TRBD2; J: TRBJ2-7; CDR3: CASGSGYYEQYF; DNA: TGTGCCAGCGGTAGCGGGTACTACGAGCAGTACTTC
V: TRBV28; size: -; D: -; J: TRBJ2-5; CDR3: CASGQGGAAETQYF; DNA: TGTGCCAGCGGCCAGGGTGGGGCCGCAGAGACCCAGTACTTC
V: TRBV11-2; size: -; D: -; J: TRBJ1-5; CDR3: CASSLGDSLGQPQHF; DNA: TGTGCCAGCAGCTTAGGTGACAGTCTCGGTCAGCCCCAGCATTTT
V: TRBV4-2; size: -; D: TRBD2; J: TRBJ2-7; CDR3: CASSQDLFSGGIGQYF; DNA: TGTGCCAGCAGCCAAGATCTCTTTAGCGGGGGGATCGGGCAGTACTTC
V: TRBV9; size: -; D: TRBD2; J: TRBJ2-2; CDR3: CASSVGSGRYTGELFF; DNA: TGTGCCAGCAGCGTAGGTAGCGGGAGGTACACCGGGGAGCTGTTTTTT
V: TRBV6-5; size: few; D: -; J: TRBJ2-7; CDR3: CASIRSSGTAYEQYF; DNA: TGTGCCAGCATTCGGTCATCAGGAACCGCCTACGAGCAGTACTTC
V: TRBV19; size: -; D: -; J: TRBJ1-1; CDR3: CATGRAQGTEAFF; DNA: TGTGCCACGGGGAGGGCCCAGGGCACTGAAGCTTTCTTT
V: TRBV18; size: -; D: -; J: TRBJ2-7; CDR3: CASSSRTKRGSSYEQYF; DNA: TGTGCCAGCTCATCCAGAACTAAGAGGGGGAGCTCCTACGAGCAGTACTTC
V: TRBV7-2; size: -; D: -; J: TRBJ2-3; CDR3: CASSLISSPPDTQYF; DNA: TGTGCCAGCAGCTTAATTAGCTCCCCCCCAGATACGCAGTATTTT
V: TRBV2; size: few; D: TRBD1; J: TRBJ1-6; CDR3: CASSGGQVNSPLHF; DNA: TGTGCCAGCAGCGGTGGACAGGTGAATTCACCCCTCCACTTT
V: TRBV9; size: -; D: -; J: TRBJ2-2; CDR3: CASSVGVGGDTGELFF; DNA: TGTGCCAGCAGCGTAGGGGTAGGGGGGGACACCGGGGAGCTGTTTTTT
V: TRBV2; size: -; D: TRBD2; J: TRBJ2-1; CDR3: CASSRDPPGGEQFF; DNA: TGTGCCAGCAGTAGGGACCCCCCGGGAGGTGAGCAGTTCTTC
V: TRBV20-1; size: few; D: -; J: TRBJ1-1; CDR3: CSAEGVAEAFF; DNA: TGCAGTGCCGAAGGAGTCGCTGAAGCTTTCTTT
V: TRBV2; size: -; D: TRBD1; J: TRBJ1-2; CDR3: CASSQRDRGYTF; DNA: TGTGCCAGCAGCCAACGGGACAGGGGCTACACCTTC
V: TRBV19; size: -; D: TRBD2; J: TRBJ2-2; CDR3: CATQLAGTNTGELFF; DNA: TGTGCCACCCAACTAGCGGGGACGAACACCGGGGAGCTGTTTTTT
V: TRBV11-2; size: -; D: TRBD1; J: TRBJ2-5; CDR3: CASSASRTGPQETQYF; DNA: TGTGCCAGCAGCGCCAGCCGGACAGGGCCCCAAGAGACCCAGTACTTC
V: TRBV14; size: -; D: TRBD2; J: TRBJ2-1; CDR3: CASSPGLAGRIAYNEQFF; DNA: TGTGCCAGCAGCCCGGGACTAGCGGGACGGATAGCGTACAATGAGCAGTTCTTC
V: TRBV2; size: -; D: TRBD1; J: TRBJ1-4; CDR3: CASSEGTGVLVTNEKLFF; DNA: TGTGCCAGCAGTGAAGGGACAGGGGTTTTGGTGACTAATGAAAAACTGTTTTTT
V: TRBV11-2; size: -; D: TRBD1; J: TRBJ2-7; CDR3: CASSPRAQGLRGYEQYF; DNA: TGTGCCAGCAGCCCCCGGGCACAGGGGCTAAGGGGGTACGAGCAGTACTTC
V: TRBV30; size: -; D: -; J: TRBJ1-5; CDR3: CAWSWSLAGQPQHF; DNA: TGTGCCTGGAGCTGGTCTCTCGCGGGTCAGCCCCAGCATTTT
V: TRBV7-2; size: few; D: -; J: TRBJ1-2; CDR3: CASSLVGAPYGYTF; DNA: TGTGCCAGCAGCTTGGTGGGGGCCCCGTATGGCTACACCTTC
V: TRBV9; size: -; D: TRBD2; J: TRBJ2-7; CDR3: CASSVGGGRGLEQYF; DNA: TGTGCCAGCAGCGTAGGCGGGGGAAGAGGGCTCGAGCAGTACTTC
V: TRBV25-1; size: medium-sized; D: -; J: TRBJ1-1; CDR3: CASTTGVRAFF; DNA: TGTGCCAGCACGACGGGTGTAAGAGCTTTCTTT
V: TRBV7-9; size: -; D: TRBD1; J: TRBJ1-4; CDR3: CASSDPTGGTNEKLFF; DNA: TGTGCCAGCAGCGACCCGACAGGGGGAACTAATGAAAAACTGTTTTTT
V: TRBV5-4; size: few; D: -; J: TRBJ1-1; CDR3: CASSFGTPGGTEAFF; DNA: TGTGCCAGCAGCTTCGGGACACCTGGAGGCACTGAAGCTTTCTTT
V: TRBV5-1; size: -; D: TRBD1; J: TRBJ2-7; CDR3: CASRETGSYEQYF; DNA: TGCGCCAGCAGAGAGACAGGGTCCTACGAGCAGTACTTC
V: TRBV20-1; size: -; D: TRBD1; J: TRBJ1-2; CDR3: CSATTGVGYTF; DNA: TGCAGTGCTACTACAGGGGTTGGCTACACCTTC
V: TRBV10-3; size: -; D: -; J: TRBJ2-2; CDR3: CAIRGAGRSTGELFF; DNA: TGTGCCATCAGAGGGGCAGGACGCTCGACCGGGGAGCTGTTTTTT
V: TRBV28; size: -; D: TRBD2; J: TRBJ2-7; CDR3: CASQRTSGPSDF; DNA: TGTGCTTCCCAACGGACTAGCGGTCCATCGGACTTC
V: TRBV7-3; size: few; D: -; J: TRBJ2-6; CDR3: CASSLKPPGSGVGTGANVLTF; DNA: TGTGCCAGCAGCTTAAAACCACCAGGGTCAGGGGTGGGAACTGGGGCCAACGTCCTGACTTTC
V: TRBV7-6; size: -; D: -; J: TRBJ2-2; CDR3: CASSRKLASRGAGELFF; DNA: TGTGCCAGCAGTAGGAAACTAGCGTCCAGGGGTGCCGGGGAGCTGTTTTTT
V: TRBV7-2; size: -; D: TRBD2; J: TRBJ2-3; CDR3: CASSLGGGYHTDTQYF; DNA: TGTGCCAGCAGCTTAGGCGGGGGGTACCACACAGATACGCAGTATTTT
V: TRBV4-3; size: -; D: -; J: TRBJ2-3; CDR3: CASSQGAEPFTDTQYF; DNA: TGCGCCAGCAGCCAAGGGGCCGAACCCTTCACAGATACGCAGTATTTT
V: TRBV7-9; size: once; D: TRBD1; J: TRBJ2-7; CDR3: CASSVGTGPYEQYF; DNA: TGTGCCAGCAGCGTCGGGACAGGGCCCTACGAGCAGTACTTC
V: TRBV19; size: -; D: -; J: TRBJ1-2; CDR3: CASSSDRRANYGYTF; DNA: TGTGCCAGTAGCAGTGACAGACGAGCTAACTATGGCTACACCTTC
V: TRBV6-1; size: -; D: -; J: TRBJ2-7; CDR3: CASGSGGTQYF; DNA: TGTGCCAGCGGGTCAGGAGGGACGCAGTACTTC